This T cell receptor (beta chain) was found in a study of T cells after posttransplantation cyclophosphamide. General study findings and limits: TRB overlap between skin or GI tissue T cells and blood was limited. Later blood repertoires were often dominated by clones from the donor CD8+ memory compartment. Recipient CMV seropositivity and CMV reactivation strongly tracked TRB clonality.

This related bone marrow graft donor gave peripheral blood on the day of marrow donation. A note on this clone: Its antigen is still unknown.

J gave up 4 bases and V 6 bases, and 13 bases lay outside the gene matches. Per germline, CDR1 SNHLY and CDR2 FYNNEI. This CDR3 contains 16 residues. Here immunoSEQ multiplex PCR was the method, and the copy in TCRdb shows in-frame clones only, minus some. The sample records 20,000 to 25,000 clones, 73% being singletons. The V and J genes are TRBV2 and TRBJ1-2; 8 bases line up with TRBD1. The origin of this receptor is a woman aged 60-75 years in good health, CMV-negative, and a related stem cell transplant donor. Sample: memory CD4+ T cells sorted from PBMCs. The CDR3 protein is CASSKAPDRGSYGYTF. CDR3 nucleotides: TGTGCCAGCAGCAAAGCCCCTGACAGGGGCAGCTATGGCTACACCTTC. The variable domain in full, completed from reference TRBV2 and TRBJ1-2, reads EPEVTQTPSHQVTQMGQEVILRCVPISNHLYFYWYRQILGQKVEFLVSFYNNEISEKSEIFDDQFSVERPDGSNFTLKIRSTKLEDSAMYFCASSKAPDRGSYGYTFGSGTRLTVV.